The rows below give T cell receptor beta chains drawn from one sample of a study of neurological immune-mediated disorders. In TCRdb, the 5' RACE reads were re-called with MiXCR into one record per CDR3 protein. The sample carries around 80,000 distinct CDR3 sequences, about a tenth recorded once. The sample was PBMCs. The source of these receptors is a man aged 35 to 55 in good health. Both conserved end residues are part of each CDR3. The D gene is left open where the match is weak. Clone size appears in some rows only: once, few, many, or a class for an expanded clone.

v_call,clone_size,d_call,j_call,cdr3_nt,cdr3_aa
TRBV6-5,many,TRBD1,TRBJ2-3,TGTGCCAGCAGTCCCCGGGACAGGGGTACAAATACGCAGTATTTT,CASSPRDRGTNTQYF
TRBV11-2,many,TRBD2,TRBJ2-7,TGTGCCAGCAGCTCTCCGGGACTAGCGGGCTACGAGCAGTACTTC,CASSSPGLAGYEQYF
TRBV15,many,TRBD2,TRBJ2-5,TGTGCCACCAGCAGAGAGAGCCTAGCGGGGAGAGAGACCCAGTACTTC,CATSRESLAGRETQYF
TRBV7-2,many,-,TRBJ2-4,TGTGCCAGCAGCTCCTCTGGGGACCTAGCCAAAAACATTCAGTACTTC,CASSSSGDLAKNIQYF
TRBV9,many,-,TRBJ2-6,TGTGCCAGCAGCGTAGGACCCCTTCCGACCAGCTCTGGGGCCAACGTCCTGACTTTC,CASSVGPLPTSSGANVLTF
TRBV6-1,few,TRBD1,TRBJ1-1,TGTGCCAGCAGTGAAGCCACAGGGGGGGGTGTCGGAGCTTTCTTT,CASSEATGGGVGAFF
TRBV5-1,many,TRBD1,TRBJ1-4,TGCGCCAGCAGCTTGGAAGGGGACAGGGGCTCAGAACTGTTTTTT,CASSLEGDRGSELFF
TRBV24-1,many,-,TRBJ1-5,TGTGCCACCAGTGATGTAGGTGGGGATCAGCCCCAGCATTTT,CATSDVGGDQPQHF
TRBV12-3/TRBV12-4,many,-,TRBJ2-1,TGTGCCAGCAGTTTCTATAGCGGACGTTACAATGAGCAGTTCTTC,CASSFYSGRYNEQFF
TRBV9,many,-,TRBJ1-1,TGTGCCAGCAGCGTAGATCAAGTCCCCACTGAAGCTTTCTTT,CASSVDQVPTEAFF
TRBV7-2,many,TRBD2,TRBJ2-5,TGTGCCAGCAGCCCTAGAGGCGGCGCGGGGGGGCCCCGAGAGACCCAGTACTTC,CASSPRGGAGGPRETQYF
TRBV28,many,-,TRBJ1-1,TGTGCCAGCAGTTTACCCGGGCAGGGCACTGAAGCTTTCTTT,CASSLPGQGTEAFF
TRBV20-1,-,TRBD2,TRBJ2-1,TGCAGTGCTAGGTCGTGGCGGGAGAGCTCCTACAATGAGCAGTTCTTC,CSARSWRESSYNEQFF
TRBV12-3/TRBV12-4,many,-,TRBJ1-3,TGTGCCAGCAGTTCTGTGGGGCAGAGCTCTGGAAACACCATATATTTT,CASSSVGQSSGNTIYF
TRBV20-1,-,TRBD1,TRBJ2-3,TGCAGTGTTATACGGGACAGCACAGATATGCAGTATTTT,CSVIRDSTDMQYF
TRBV3-1,many,-,TRBJ1-1,TGTGCCAGCAGCTCCGCCGGGGTCCAGGGGGCTTTCTTT,CASSSAGVQGAFF
TRBV20-1,many,-,TRBJ2-1,TGCAGTGCTAGAAAGGGACTGCCTAATGAGCAGTTCTTC,CSARKGLPNEQFF
TRBV5-6,many,-,TRBJ2-7,TGTGCCAGCAGTATCACCGGGATCCTCGGCGAGCAGTACTTC,CASSITGILGEQYF
TRBV12-3/TRBV12-4,many,TRBD1,TRBJ2-3,TGTGCCAGCAGTAGAGGACAGGGTCTTAACACAGATACGCAGTATTTT,CASSRGQGLNTDTQYF
TRBV5-1,many,TRBD1,TRBJ2-7,TGCGCCAGCAGCCCCGGACAGGTAACCTACGAGCAGTACTTC,CASSPGQVTYEQYF
TRBV3-1,many,TRBD1,TRBJ2-1,TGTGCCAGCAGCCAAGCGTTCGAGGGGGCCGATGAGCAGTTCTTC,CASSQAFEGADEQFF
TRBV9,many,-,TRBJ2-7,TGTGCCAGCAGCGTTGAGGGGGGGAGATTCTACGAGCAGTACTTC,CASSVEGGRFYEQYF
TRBV29-1,many,TRBD2,TRBJ2-1,TGCAGCGGGAGGTGGGGGGGATCCTACAATGAGCAGTTCTTC,CSGRWGGSYNEQFF
TRBV7-3,many,TRBD1,TRBJ2-7,TGTGCCAGCAGTCCGGGACAGAGATTGGTGCAGTACTTC,CASSPGQRLVQYF
TRBV29-1,many,-,TRBJ2-7,TGCAGCGCATCCATAAGGATCGACGAGCAGTACTTC,CSASIRIDEQYF